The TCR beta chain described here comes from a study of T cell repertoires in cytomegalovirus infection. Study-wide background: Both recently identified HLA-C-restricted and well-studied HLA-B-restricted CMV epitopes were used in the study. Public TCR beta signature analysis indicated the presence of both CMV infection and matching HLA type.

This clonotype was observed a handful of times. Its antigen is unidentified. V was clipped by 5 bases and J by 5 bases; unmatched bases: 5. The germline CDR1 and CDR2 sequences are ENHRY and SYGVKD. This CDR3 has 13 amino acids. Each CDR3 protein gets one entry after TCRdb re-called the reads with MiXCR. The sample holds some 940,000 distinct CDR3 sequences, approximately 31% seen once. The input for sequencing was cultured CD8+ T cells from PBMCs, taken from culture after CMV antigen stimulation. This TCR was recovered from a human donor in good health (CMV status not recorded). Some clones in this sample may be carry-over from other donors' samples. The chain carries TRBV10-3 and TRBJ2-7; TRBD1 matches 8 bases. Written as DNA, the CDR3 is TGTGCCATCAGTCCGGGACAGGATCACGAGCAGTACTTC. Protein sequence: CAISPGQDHEQYF.